The T cell receptor (beta chain) under discussion was sequenced for a study of cytomegalovirus exposure and HLA in healthy donors. PCR primers comprised 60 Vbeta and 13 Jbeta primers. Sequencing used immunoSEQ multiplex PCR; TCRdb keeps in-frame clones, though not all of them. The sample gives about 100,000 clones, roughly three quarters of which show up once; roughly 9.6% is in the top ten. Trimming removed 6 bases from V and 5 bases from J; junction bases left unmatched: 6. Germline lookup yields CDR1 MDHEN and CDR2 SYDVKM. This CDR3 contains 14 residues. Source material: PBMCs. The sequence derives from a male donor in good health and CMV-seropositive. V and J are TRBV28 and TRBJ1-4, with 7 bases aligning to TRBD1. CDR3 residues: CASSPGGWNEKLFF. Here the CDR3 DNA reads TGTGCCAGCAGCCCAGGGGGTTGGAATGAAAAACTGTTTTTT.